This T cell receptor beta chain was captured in a study of cytomegalovirus exposure and HLA in healthy donors. Study-level results: Presence/absence analyses took donor sequencing depth as roughly uniform.

This clone was counted once. Its specificity is unknown. The study ran its PCR with 60 Vbeta and 13 Jbeta primers. Sequenced by immunoSEQ multiplex PCR; TCRdb stores in-frame clones only, minus some. The top ten clones hold roughly 2.5% of a sample with some 190,000 clones, 65% to 80% of them seen once. Trimming removed 5 bases at V and 0 bases at J, with 10 bases between. The CDR3 is made up of 15 amino acids. Germline V CDR1 and CDR2: SGHNT, YENEEA. The receptor comes from a woman in her twenties or thirties in good health and CMV-seropositive. The genes are TRBV11-3 and TRBJ1-4; D unclear. The sequenced material came from PBMCs. The CDR3 nucleotides are TGTGCCAGCAGCGCGTATGATGCAACTAATGAAAAACTGTTTTTT. This gives the protein CASSAYDATNEKLFF.